Given below is one T cell receptor beta chain in context. Its antigen remains unidentified. The sample originates from a study of beta chain features in type 1 diabetes. Sorting with CD45RO/CCR7/CD25/CD127/CD95/CD27 yielded naive, central memory, regulatory and stem-like memory CD4+ cells. Without exception, sorted populations had purity beyond 95%. Expressed TCRB transcripts got sequenced, as all isolated RNA was reverse transcribed. Repertoires were generated with immunoSEQ multiplex PCR, while TCRdb's copy carries only in-frame clones and drops some. The data show 150,000 or so clones, about 44% seen once. CDR1 MGHDK and CDR2 SYGVNS come from the germline V gene. Trimming shortened V by 6 bases and J by 7 bases, and 13 bases separated the two germline ends. This CDR3 has 13 amino acids. Study conclusions and caveats: It was among patients, rather than healthy donors, that naive, central memory and Treg TCRB repertoires appeared more similar.

This rearrangement joins TRBV25-1 to TRBJ2-1; a possible D gene is TRBD2 (6 bases). Sequenced input: Tregs from blood. The sequence came from a man younger than 35 in good health. The CDR3 sequence: CASRRGRENEQFF. In DNA, the CDR3 is TGTGCCAGCAGGCGAGGACGGGAGAATGAGCAGTTCTTC.